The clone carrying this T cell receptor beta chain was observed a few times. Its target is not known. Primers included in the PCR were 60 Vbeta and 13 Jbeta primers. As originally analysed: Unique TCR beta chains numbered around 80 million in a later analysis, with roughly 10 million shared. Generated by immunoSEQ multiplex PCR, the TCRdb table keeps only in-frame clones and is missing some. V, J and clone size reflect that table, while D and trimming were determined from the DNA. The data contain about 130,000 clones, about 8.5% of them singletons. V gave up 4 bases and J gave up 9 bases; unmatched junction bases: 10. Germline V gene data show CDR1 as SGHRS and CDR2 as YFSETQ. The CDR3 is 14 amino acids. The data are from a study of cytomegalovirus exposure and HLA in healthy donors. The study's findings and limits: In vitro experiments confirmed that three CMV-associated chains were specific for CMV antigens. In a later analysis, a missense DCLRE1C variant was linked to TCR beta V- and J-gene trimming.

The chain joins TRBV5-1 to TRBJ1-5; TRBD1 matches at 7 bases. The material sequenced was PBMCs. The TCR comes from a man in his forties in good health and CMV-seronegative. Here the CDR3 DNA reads TGCGCCAGCAGCGCCGGGACAGCCGAAGCGCCCCAGCATTTT. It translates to CASSAGTAEAPQHF.